The present T cell receptor beta chain was sequenced within a study of metastatic and nonmetastatic thyroid tumors (dated by TCRdb to between 2020 and 2021). Context from the whole study: Repertoires were compared across peripheral blood and tumor or nodule tissue samples from malignant and benign thyroid patients. Results the study describes overall, beyond this receptor: In both blood and tumor samples, TCR beta diversity was reported to be significantly higher in malignant tumors than in benign nodules.

Library prep was done by PCR. Instrument on record: Illumina HiSeq 4000. High-throughput sequencing was used to profile the TCR beta-chain CDR3 region of every patient. The source study handled its data this way. A classifier to discriminate distant-metastatic papillary thyroid cancer patients was built from CDR3 differences across clinicopathological groups. Repertoire diversity was assessed with the Shannon index, and tumor-blood repertoire similarity with the Morisita-Horn index. The raw public data were reprocessed by TCRdb itself: fastp quality trimming at Q25, MiXCR clonotype calling, in-frame beta chains only. The V and J calls were not made by the authors but by TCRdb's processing. This sample lists around 38,000 clones; 28% were detected once. The ten largest clones capture almost 10% of the sample. A note on this clone: No cognate antigen has been identified for it. No qualities accompany the bases; no much larger clone lies one base away.

Spanning cysteine to phenylalanine, the CDR3 consists of 15 amino acids. Only the CDR3 part of the read is kept: 45 bases, read in frame from the first base. Relative to germline, V is missing 5 bases and J is missing 5 bases, with 8 bases of the junction outside any gene match. CDR1 and CDR2, looked up from the germline V gene, are SGHTA and FQGNSA. No treatment had been received by any patient before thyroid surgery. Using T-cell receptor beta sequencing, the researchers looked back retrospectively at clinical samples from patients, gathered between about 2011 and 2019. Sequenced input: blood. The chain uses TRBV7-2 and TRBJ1-2, and 10 bases in between align with TRBD1. The receptor was isolated from a male donor with papillary thyroid cancer or a benign thyroid nodule (not recorded which). Some clones in this sample may be carry-over from other donors' samples. The nucleotides are TGTGCCAGCAGCCCCTGGACAGGGGGGCAGTATGGCTACACCTTC. Its protein is CASSPWTGGQYGYTF.